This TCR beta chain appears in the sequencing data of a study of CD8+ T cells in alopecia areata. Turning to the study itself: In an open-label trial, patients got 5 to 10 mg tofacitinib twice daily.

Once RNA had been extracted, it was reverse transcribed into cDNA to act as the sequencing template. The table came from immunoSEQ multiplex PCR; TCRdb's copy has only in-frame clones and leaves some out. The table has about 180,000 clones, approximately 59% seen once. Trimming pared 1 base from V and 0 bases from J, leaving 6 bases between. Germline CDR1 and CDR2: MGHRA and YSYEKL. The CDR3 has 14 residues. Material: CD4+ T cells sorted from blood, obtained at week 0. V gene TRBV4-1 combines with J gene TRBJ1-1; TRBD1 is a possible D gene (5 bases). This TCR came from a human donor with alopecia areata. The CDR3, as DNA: TGCGCCAGCAGCCAAGCAGGGTTGAACACTGAAGCTTTCTTT. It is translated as CASSQAGLNTEAFF.